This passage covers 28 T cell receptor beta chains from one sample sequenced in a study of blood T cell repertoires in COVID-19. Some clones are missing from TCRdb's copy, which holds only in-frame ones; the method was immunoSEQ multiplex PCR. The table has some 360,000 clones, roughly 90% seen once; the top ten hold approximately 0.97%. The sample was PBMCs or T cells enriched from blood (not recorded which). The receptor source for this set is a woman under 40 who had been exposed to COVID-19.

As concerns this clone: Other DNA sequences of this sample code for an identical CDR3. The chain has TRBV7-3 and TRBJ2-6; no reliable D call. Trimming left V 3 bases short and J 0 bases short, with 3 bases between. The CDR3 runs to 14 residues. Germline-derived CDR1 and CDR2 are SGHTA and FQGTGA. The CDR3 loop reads CASSLSSGANVLTF. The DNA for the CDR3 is TGTGCCAGCAGCTTGAGCTCTGGGGCCAACGTCCTGACTTTC.

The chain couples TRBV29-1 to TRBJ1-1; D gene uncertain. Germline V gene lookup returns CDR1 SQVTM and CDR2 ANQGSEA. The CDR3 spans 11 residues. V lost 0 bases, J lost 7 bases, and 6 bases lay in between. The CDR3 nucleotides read TGCAGCGTTGAAGAATACAGTGAAGCTTTCTTT. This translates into CSVEEYSEAFF.

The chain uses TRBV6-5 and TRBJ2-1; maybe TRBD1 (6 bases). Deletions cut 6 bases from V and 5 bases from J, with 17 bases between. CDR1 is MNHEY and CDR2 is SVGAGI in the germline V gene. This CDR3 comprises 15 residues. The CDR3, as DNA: TGTGCCAGCAGCTTGTCCCGGGACAATAACAATGAGCAGTTCTTC. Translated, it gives CASSLSRDNNNEQFF.

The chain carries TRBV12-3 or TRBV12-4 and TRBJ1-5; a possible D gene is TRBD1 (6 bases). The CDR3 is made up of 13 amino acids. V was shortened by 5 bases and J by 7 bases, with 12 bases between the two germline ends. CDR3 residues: CASSGRGRQPQHF. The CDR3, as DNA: TGTGCCAGCAGTGGCAGGGGAAGGCAGCCCCAGCATTTT.

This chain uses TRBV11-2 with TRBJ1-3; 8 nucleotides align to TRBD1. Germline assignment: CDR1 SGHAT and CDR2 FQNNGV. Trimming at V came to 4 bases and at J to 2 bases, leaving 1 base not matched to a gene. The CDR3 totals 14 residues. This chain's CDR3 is CASSSRGPGNTIYF. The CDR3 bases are TGTGCCAGCAGCTCCAGGGGGCCTGGAAACACCATATATTTT. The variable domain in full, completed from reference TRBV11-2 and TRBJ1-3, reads EAGVAQSPRYKIIEKRQSVAFWCNPISGHATLYWYQQILGQGPKLLIQFQNNGVVDDSQLPKDRFSAERLKGVDSTLKIQPAKLEDSAVYLCASSSRGPGNTIYFGEGSWLTVV.

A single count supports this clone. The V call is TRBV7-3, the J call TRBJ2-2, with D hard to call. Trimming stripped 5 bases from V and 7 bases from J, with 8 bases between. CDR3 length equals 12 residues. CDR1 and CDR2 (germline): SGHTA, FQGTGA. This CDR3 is CASSPGGGELFF. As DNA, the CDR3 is TGTGCCAGCAGCCCCGGCGGCGGGGAGCTGTTTTTT. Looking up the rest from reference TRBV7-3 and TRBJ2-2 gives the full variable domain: GAGVSQTPSNKVTEKGKYVELRCDPISGHTALYWYRQSLGQGPEFLIYFQGTGAADDSGLPNDRFFAVRPEGSVSTLKIQRTERGDSAVYLCASSPGGGELFFGEGSRLTVL.

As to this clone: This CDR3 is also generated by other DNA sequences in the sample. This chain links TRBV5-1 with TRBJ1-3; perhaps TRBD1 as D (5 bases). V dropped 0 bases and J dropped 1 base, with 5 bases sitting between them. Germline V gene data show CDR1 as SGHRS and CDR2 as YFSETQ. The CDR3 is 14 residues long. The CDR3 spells CASSLEGSGNTIYF. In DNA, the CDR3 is TGCGCCAGCAGCTTGGAGGGGTCTGGAAACACCATATATTTT.

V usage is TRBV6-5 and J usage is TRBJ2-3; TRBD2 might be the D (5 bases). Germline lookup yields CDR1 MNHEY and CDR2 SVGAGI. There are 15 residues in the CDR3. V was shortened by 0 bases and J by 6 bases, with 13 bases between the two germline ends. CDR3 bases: TGTGCCAGCAGTTACTCGATAAGCGGCCCGGATACGCAGTATTTT. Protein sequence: CASSYSISGPDTQYF.

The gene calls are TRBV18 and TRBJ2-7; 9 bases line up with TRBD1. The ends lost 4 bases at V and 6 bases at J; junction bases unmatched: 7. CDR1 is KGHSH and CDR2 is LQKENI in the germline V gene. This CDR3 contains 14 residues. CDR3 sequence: CASSRTGTGSEQYF. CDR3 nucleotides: TGTGCCAGCTCACGAACCGGGACAGGGTCCGAGCAGTACTTC.

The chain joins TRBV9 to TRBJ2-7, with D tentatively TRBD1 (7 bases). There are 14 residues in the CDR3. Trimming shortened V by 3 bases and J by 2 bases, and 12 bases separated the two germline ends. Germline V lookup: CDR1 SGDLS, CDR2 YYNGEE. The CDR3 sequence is CASSGRDRAYEQYF. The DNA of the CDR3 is TGTGCCAGCAGCGGGCGGGACAGAGCCTACGAGCAGTACTTC.

The CDR3 is CASSSPGTSGRAFEQYF. The CDR3 bases are TGTGCCAGCAGCTCCCCAGGGACTAGCGGGAGGGCCTTCGAGCAGTACTTC. The genes are TRBV11-3 and TRBJ2-7; 16 nucleotides agree with TRBD2. Germline lookup yields CDR1 SGHNT and CDR2 YENEEA. CDR3 length: 17 residues. V was clipped by 4 bases and J by 6 bases; unmatched bases: 9.

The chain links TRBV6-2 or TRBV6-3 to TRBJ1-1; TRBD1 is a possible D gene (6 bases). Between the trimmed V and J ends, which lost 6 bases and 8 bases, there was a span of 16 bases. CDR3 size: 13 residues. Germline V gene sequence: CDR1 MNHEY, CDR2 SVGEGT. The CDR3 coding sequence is TGTGCCAGCAGCCCGACAGGTCTTGGGGAAGCTTTCTTT. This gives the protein CASSPTGLGEAFF.

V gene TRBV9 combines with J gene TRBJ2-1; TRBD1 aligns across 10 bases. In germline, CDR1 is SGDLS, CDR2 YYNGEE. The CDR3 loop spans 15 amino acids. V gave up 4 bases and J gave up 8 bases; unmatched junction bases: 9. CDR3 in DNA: TGTGCCAGCAGCCTCGACAGGGGGCTGGGATATGAGCAGTTCTTC. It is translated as CASSLDRGLGYEQFF.

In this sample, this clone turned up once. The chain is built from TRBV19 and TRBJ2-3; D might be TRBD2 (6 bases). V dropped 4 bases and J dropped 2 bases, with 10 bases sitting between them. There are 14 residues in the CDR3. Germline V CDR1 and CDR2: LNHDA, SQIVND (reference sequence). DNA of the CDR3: TGTGCCAGTAGTACCTTGGACTACACAGATACGCAGTATTTT. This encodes CASSTLDYTDTQYF.

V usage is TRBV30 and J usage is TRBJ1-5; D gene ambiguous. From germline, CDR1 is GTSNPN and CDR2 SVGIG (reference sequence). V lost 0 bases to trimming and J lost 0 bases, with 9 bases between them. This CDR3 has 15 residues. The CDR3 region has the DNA TGTGCCTGGAGTGTCGGGGAACATAGCAATCAGCCCCAGCATTTT. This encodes CAWSVGEHSNQPQHF. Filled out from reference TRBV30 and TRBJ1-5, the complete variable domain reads SQTIHQWPATLVQPVGSPLSLECTVEGTSNPNLYWYRQAAGRGLQLLFYSVGIGQISSEVPQNLSASRPQDRQFILSSKKLLLSDSGFYLCAWSVGEHSNQPQHFGDGTRLSIL.

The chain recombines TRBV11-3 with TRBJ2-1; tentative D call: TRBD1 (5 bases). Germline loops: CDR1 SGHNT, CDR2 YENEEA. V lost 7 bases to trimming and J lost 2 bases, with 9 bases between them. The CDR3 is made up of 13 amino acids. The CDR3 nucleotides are TGTGCCAGCACAGGGCCCGCCTACAATGAGCAGTTCTTC. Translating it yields CASTGPAYNEQFF.

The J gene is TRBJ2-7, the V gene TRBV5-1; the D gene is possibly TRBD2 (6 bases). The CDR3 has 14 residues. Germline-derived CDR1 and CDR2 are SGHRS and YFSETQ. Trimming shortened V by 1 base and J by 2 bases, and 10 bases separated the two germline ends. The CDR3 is CASSLWDSAYEQYF. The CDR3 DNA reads TGCGCCAGCAGCTTGTGGGACTCGGCCTACGAGCAGTACTTC.

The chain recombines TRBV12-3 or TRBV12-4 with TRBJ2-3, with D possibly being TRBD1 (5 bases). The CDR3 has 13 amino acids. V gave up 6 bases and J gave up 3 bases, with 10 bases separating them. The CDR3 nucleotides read TGTGCCAGCAGGACAGAAAAGACAGATACGCAGTATTTT. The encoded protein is CASRTEKTDTQYF.

The CDR3 is CATSRGWRQGMLAGGDEQFF. The CDR3 region has the DNA TGTGCCACCAGCAGAGGTTGGCGACAGGGTATGCTAGCGGGAGGGGATGAGCAGTTCTTC. The chain joins TRBV15 to TRBJ2-1, with TRBD2 matching over 12 bases. The CDR3 loop spans 20 amino acids. CDR1 and CDR2 from the germline V gene are LNHNV and YYDKDF (reference sequence). V dropped 1 base and J dropped 8; count of bases not matched to a gene: 18.

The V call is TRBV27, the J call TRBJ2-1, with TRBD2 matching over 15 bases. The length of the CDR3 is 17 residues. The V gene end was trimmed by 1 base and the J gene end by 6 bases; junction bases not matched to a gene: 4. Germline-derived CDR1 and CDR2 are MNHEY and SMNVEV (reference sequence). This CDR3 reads CASSLFGTSGRFNEQFF. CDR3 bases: TGTGCCAGCAGTTTATTCGGGACTAGCGGGAGGTTCAATGAGCAGTTCTTC.

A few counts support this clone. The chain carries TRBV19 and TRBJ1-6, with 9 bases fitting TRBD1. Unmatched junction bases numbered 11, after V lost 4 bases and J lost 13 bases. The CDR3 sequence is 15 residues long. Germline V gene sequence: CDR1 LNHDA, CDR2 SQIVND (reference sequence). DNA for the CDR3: TGTGCCAGTAGTAGACGGACAGGGGACTCCGCGCCCCTCCACTTT. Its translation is CASSRRTGDSAPLHF. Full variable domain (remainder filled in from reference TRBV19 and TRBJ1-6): DGGITQSPKYLFRKEGQNVTLSCEQNLNHDAMYWYRQDPGQGLRLIYYSQIVNDFQKGDIAEGYSVSREKKESFPLTVTSAQKNPTAFYLCASSRRTGDSAPLHFGNGTRLTVT.

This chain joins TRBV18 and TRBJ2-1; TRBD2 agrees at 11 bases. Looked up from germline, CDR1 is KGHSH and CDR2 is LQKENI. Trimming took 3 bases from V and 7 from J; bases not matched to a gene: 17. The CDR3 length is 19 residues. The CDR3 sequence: CASSPSVQNRGTSGNEQFF. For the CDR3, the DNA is TGTGCCAGCTCACCTTCCGTGCAAAACCGAGGGACTAGCGGTAATGAGCAGTTCTTC.

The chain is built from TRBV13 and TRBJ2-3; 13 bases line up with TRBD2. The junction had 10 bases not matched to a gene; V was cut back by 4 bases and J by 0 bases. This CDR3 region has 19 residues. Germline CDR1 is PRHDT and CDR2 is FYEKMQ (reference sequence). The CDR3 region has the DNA TGTGCCAGCAGCTCGGGACTAGCGGGATTCCTGGGGAGCACAGATACGCAGTATTTT. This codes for CASSSGLAGFLGSTDTQYF.

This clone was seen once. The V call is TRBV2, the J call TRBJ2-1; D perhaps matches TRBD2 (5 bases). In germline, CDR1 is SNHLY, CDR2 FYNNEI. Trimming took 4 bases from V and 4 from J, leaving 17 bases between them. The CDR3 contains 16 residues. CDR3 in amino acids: CASSGTVSLEYNEQFF. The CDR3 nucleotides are TGTGCCAGCAGTGGGACTGTCTCCCTCGAATACAATGAGCAGTTCTTC.

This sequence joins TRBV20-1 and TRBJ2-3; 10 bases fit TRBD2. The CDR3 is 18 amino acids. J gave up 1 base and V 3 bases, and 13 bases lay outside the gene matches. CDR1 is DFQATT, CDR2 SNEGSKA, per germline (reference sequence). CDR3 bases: TGCAGTGCTAGTGGGGGGTCTAGCGGGAGCGCGGGCACAGATACGCAGTATTTT. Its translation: CSASGGSSGSAGTDTQYF.

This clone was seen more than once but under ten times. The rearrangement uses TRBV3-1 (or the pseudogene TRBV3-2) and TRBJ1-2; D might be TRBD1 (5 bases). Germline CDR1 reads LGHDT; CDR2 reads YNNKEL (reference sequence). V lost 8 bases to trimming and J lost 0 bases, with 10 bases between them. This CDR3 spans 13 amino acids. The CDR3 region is CASQPGANYGYTF. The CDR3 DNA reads TGTGCCAGCCAGCCGGGGGCTAACTATGGCTACACCTTC.

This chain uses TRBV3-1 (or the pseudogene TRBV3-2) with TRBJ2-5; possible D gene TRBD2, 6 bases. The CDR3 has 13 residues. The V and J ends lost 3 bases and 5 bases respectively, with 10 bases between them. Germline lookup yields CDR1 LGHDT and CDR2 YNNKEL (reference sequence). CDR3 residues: CASSHAGGETQYF. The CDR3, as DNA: TGTGCCAGCAGCCATGCTGGGGGGGAGACCCAGTACTTC.

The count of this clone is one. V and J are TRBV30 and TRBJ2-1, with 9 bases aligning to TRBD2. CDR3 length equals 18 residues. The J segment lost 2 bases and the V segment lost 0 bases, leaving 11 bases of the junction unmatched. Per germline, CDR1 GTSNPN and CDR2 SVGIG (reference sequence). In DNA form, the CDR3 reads TGTGCCTGGAGTGTTTGGGTTGGCGGGAGGGCCACCTACAATGAGCAGTTCTTC. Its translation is CAWSVWVGGRATYNEQFF. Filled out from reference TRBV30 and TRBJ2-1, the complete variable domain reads SQTIHQWPATLVQPVGSPLSLECTVEGTSNPNLYWYRQAAGRGLQLLFYSVGIGQISSEVPQNLSASRPQDRQFILSSKKLLLSDSGFYLCAWSVWVGGRATYNEQFFGPGTRLTVL.